This is a list of T cell receptor beta chains from one sample in a study of blood T cell repertoires in COVID-19. Here immunoSEQ multiplex PCR was the method, and the copy in TCRdb shows in-frame clones only, minus some. In the table there are 350,000 or so clones, around 82% of which are singletons. Specimen: peripheral blood. The receptors shown here come from a man aged 25-40 years with active or convalescent COVID-19. Both conserved end residues are part of each CDR3. The D gene is left open where the match is weak. Clone size appears in some rows only: once, few, many, or a class for an expanded clone.

V gene	clone size	D gene	J gene	CDR3 DNA	CDR3 protein
TRBV5-1	.	.	TRBJ1-1	TGCGCCAGCAGCCCCCGGGAGGGTGGGTCGGACACTGAAGCTTTCTTT	CASSPREGGSDTEAFF
TRBV5-1	.	TRBD1	TRBJ1-1	TGCGCCAGCAGTCGACAGGGTCGAGCTTTCTTT	CASSRQGRAFF
TRBV21-1	.	.	TRBJ2-7	TGTGCCAGCACCACGGGAGGGGCTGACGAGCAGTACTTC	CASTTGGADEQYF
TRBV18	.	TRBD2	TRBJ2-1	TGTGCCAGCTCACCAGTACTAGCGGGTAATAACTACAATGAGCAGTTCTTC	CASSPVLAGNNYNEQFF
TRBV25-1	.	.	TRBJ1-1	TGTGCCAGCAGACAGGGAACGGTCACTGAAGCTTTCTTT	CASRQGTVTEAFF
TRBV2	.	.	TRBJ2-7	TGTGCCAGCAGTCCCAAGGTCCAGGGAACCGCCTACGAGCAGTACTTC	CASSPKVQGTAYEQYF
TRBV10-2	.	TRBD1	TRBJ2-7	TGCGCCAGCAGCCAGGGGGCCTACGAGCAGTACTTC	CASSQGAYEQYF
TRBV6-6	.	.	TRBJ2-7	TGTGCCAGCCAACCGTGGGACATTAACGAGCAGTACTTC	CASQPWDINEQYF
TRBV19	.	TRBD1	TRBJ2-7	TGTGCCACCAGACAGGGGATGTACGAGCAGTACTTC	CATRQGMYEQYF
TRBV6-1	.	TRBD1	TRBJ1-1	TGTGCCAGCAGTGAAGTCAGGGGGACTGAAGCTTTCTTT	CASSEVRGTEAFF
TRBV7-2	once	TRBD1	TRBJ2-7	TGTGCCAGCAGCTCTGACAGGGTTTACGACGAGCAGTACTTC	CASSSDRVYDEQYF
TRBV27	.	.	TRBJ1-6	TGTGCCAGCAGGGGACACCTTAGCTCCTATAATTCACCCCTCCACTTT	CASRGHLSSYNSPLHF
TRBV19	.	TRBD1	TRBJ1-6	TGTGCCAGTAGTACGACAGGGATCTCCTATAATTCACCCCTCCACTTT	CASSTTGISYNSPLHF
TRBV4-1	.	TRBD2	TRBJ2-3	TGCGCCAGCAGCGGTCACCGCGGGGGCGGGGGGGAAGATACGCAGTATTTT	CASSGHRGGGGEDTQYF
TRBV11-2	once	.	TRBJ2-1	TGTGCCAGCAGCTTAGATAACTTATCCGGTACCGAGCAGTTCTTC	CASSLDNLSGTEQFF
TRBV9	.	.	TRBJ1-1	TGTGCCAGCAGCGTAGTCGTGGGAGGGAACACTGAAGCTTTCTTT	CASSVVVGGNTEAFF
TRBV11-1	.	.	TRBJ2-1	TGTGCCTCGTCGGAGCAGTTCTTC	CASSEQFF
TRBV28	few	TRBD2	TRBJ2-5	TGTGCCAGCAGTTTAGGGAGTACGGGGGGAGAGACCCAGTACTTC	CASSLGSTGGETQYF
TRBV15	.	TRBD2	TRBJ2-1	TGTGCCACCAGTGCTAGCGGCACCTCCTACAATGAGCAGTTCTTC	CATSASGTSYNEQFF
TRBV19	.	.	TRBJ1-1	TGTGCCAGTAGTGGTGTCGGCAGGGTAAGGAACACTGAAGCTTTCTTT	CASSGVGRVRNTEAFF
TRBV29-1	.	.	TRBJ2-1	TGCAGCGCCCAGATAACAGACTACAATGAGCAGTTCTTC	CSAQITDYNEQFF
TRBV7-2	.	TRBD2	TRBJ2-1	TGTGCCAGCAGCACTCGAATACTTTCTAGCGGCTACAATGAGCAGTTCTTC	CASSTRILSSGYNEQFF
TRBV7-2	.	.	TRBJ2-1	TGTGCCAGCAGCTACATAGTCGGGTCCGGGAACAATGAGCAGTTCTTC	CASSYIVGSGNNEQFF
TRBV11-3	.	.	TRBJ1-2	TGTGCCAGCAGCTTAGATCCGAGGGTATGGGGCTACACCTTC	CASSLDPRVWGYTF
TRBV9	.	.	TRBJ1-3	TGTGCCAGCAGCGTAGAAGGCAGGCACATAGACACCATATATTTT	CASSVEGRHIDTIYF
TRBV15	.	TRBD1	TRBJ2-7	TGTGCCACCAGCAGAGATCATGACAGGGGAAGGATCTACTTC	CATSRDHDRGRIYF
TRBV14	.	TRBD2	TRBJ2-3	TGTGCCAGCAGCCAAGATTGGCGGGAGACAGATACGCAGTATTTT	CASSQDWRETDTQYF
TRBV10-3	.	.	TRBJ1-3	TGTGCCATCAGCGCCTCGGAGGCGGCTGGAAACACCATATATTTT	CAISASEAAGNTIYF
TRBV5-6	.	.	TRBJ2-5	TGTGCCAGCAGCTTGAGTAGGACAGAAGAGACCCAGTACTTC	CASSLSRTEETQYF
TRBV4-2	.	.	TRBJ2-7	TGTGCCAGCAGCCACCCGGCCTTACAGGGAAGCGAGCAGTACTTC	CASSHPALQGSEQYF
TRBV5-8	.	TRBD2	TRBJ2-7	TGTGCCAGTAGCTTCACTAGCGGGGTCTACGAGCAGTACTTC	CASSFTSGVYEQYF
TRBV4-3	.	TRBD2	TRBJ2-1	TGCGCCAGCAGCCAAGATCGGCGGAGCGGGGTAAACAATGAGCAGTTCTTC	CASSQDRRSGVNNEQFF
TRBV5-1	.	.	TRBJ1-2	TGCGCCAGCAGCTTGGAGACAGCTTCCTATGGCTACACCTTC	CASSLETASYGYTF
TRBV18	.	TRBD1	TRBJ1-5	TGTGCCAGCTCATCGACAGGGGGCAACAATCAGCCCCAGCATTTT	CASSSTGGNNQPQHF
TRBV21-1	.	.	TRBJ2-3	TGTGATGGTTTAGAGGCGGATACGCAGTATTTT	CDGLEADTQYF
TRBV7-9	.	TRBD2	TRBJ2-3	TGTGCCAGTAAGGGAGGGGTTGCAGATACGCAGTATTTT	CASKGGVADTQYF
TRBV30	.	.	TRBJ2-7	TGTGCCTGGAGCCTCAGGGACGAGCAGTACTTC	CAWSLRDEQYF